The next 31 T cell receptor beta chains were all read from a single sample in a study of memory CD4+ T cells and cytomegalovirus serostatus. Generated by immunoSEQ multiplex PCR, the TCRdb table keeps only in-frame clones and is missing some. The table has about 61,000 clones, 75% to 85% seen once; the top ten hold about 1%. The sort gate was single viable CD3+CD4+CD8-CD45RO+ cells for memory CD4+ T cells. Sequences were obtained from memory CD4+ T cells from blood. The receptor source for this set is an adult in good health and CMV-seronegative.

The rearrangement uses TRBV9 and TRBJ2-7; D may match TRBD1 or TRBD2 (5 bases each). The CDR3 runs 14 residues. CDR1 and CDR2 (germline): SGDLS, YYNGEE. The V gene lost 3 bases and the J gene lost 0 bases, with 10 bases spanning the gap. CDR3 region: CASSAWGSSYEQYF. CDR3 bases: TGTGCCAGCAGCGCCTGGGGGAGCTCCTACGAGCAGTACTTC. Filled out from reference TRBV9 and TRBJ2-7, the complete variable domain reads DSGVTQTPKHLITATGQRVTLRCSPRSGDLSVYWYQQSLDQGLQFLIQYYNGEERAKGNILERFSAQQFPDLHSELNLSSLELGDSALYFCASSAWGSSYEQYFGPGTRLTVT.

The CDR3 coding sequence is TGTGCCAGCAGCTTAGCCGGCAATCCCCAGCATTTT. This codes for CASSLAGNPQHF. The chain uses TRBV11-2 and TRBJ1-5; no firm D call. The V end lost 1 base, the J end lost 10 bases, and 8 bases lay between the germline ends. Germline CDR1 SGHAT, CDR2 FQNNGV. The CDR3 sequence is 12 residues long. Full variable domain (outside the CDR3, taken from reference TRBV11-2 and TRBJ1-5): EAGVAQSPRYKIIEKRQSVAFWCNPISGHATLYWYQQILGQGPKLLIQFQNNGVVDDSQLPKDRFSAERLKGVDSTLKIQPAKLEDSAVYLCASSLAGNPQHFGDGTRLSIL.

J is TRBJ2-5 and V is TRBV14; D ambiguous. CDR3 length: 17 residues. The V gene's germline CDR1 is SGHDN and CDR2 FVKESK. Trimming took 3 bases from V and 5 from J, leaving 22 bases between them. The CDR3 DNA sequence: TGTGCCAGCAGCCACCCCCTGGGAAAGGGTTCCGTTGAGACCCAGTACTTC. Encoded protein: CASSHPLGKGSVETQYF.

The CDR3 DNA reads TGTGCCAGCAGGGGACAGTCTTCCCACGAAAAACTGTTTTTT. Translating it yields CASRGQSSHEKLFF. The chain employs TRBV25-1 and TRBJ1-4, with 7 positions matching TRBD1. The CDR3 spans 14 residues. The V and J ends lost 6 bases and 8 bases, in that order; junction bases with no gene match: 9. Germline V gene sequence: CDR1 MGHDK, CDR2 SYGVNS.

The CDR3 protein is CASSEVGTSGRTEQFF. In nucleotides, the CDR3 is TGTGCCAGCAGTGAAGTGGGGACTAGCGGGAGAACTGAGCAGTTCTTC. The chain carries TRBV2 and TRBJ2-1, with 14 bases matching TRBD2. Germline V gives CDR1 SNHLY, CDR2 FYNNEI. The J segment lost 9 bases and the V segment lost 1 base, leaving 5 bases of the junction unmatched. The length of the CDR3 is 16 residues.

V and J are TRBV6-1 and TRBJ1-1; no definite D call. The CDR3 totals 14 residues. Per germline, CDR1 MNHNS and CDR2 SASEGT. The V end was cut by 5 bases, the J end by 4 bases, with 14 bases between. Here the CDR3 reads CASSLIPGTTEAFF. The CDR3 DNA reads as TGTGCCAGCAGTCTAATTCCTGGAACCACTGAAGCTTTCTTT.

J is TRBJ2-7 and V is TRBV5-1; perhaps D is TRBD1 or TRBD2 (7 bases each). Between the trimmed V and J ends, which lost 5 bases and 3 bases, there was a span of 15 bases. This CDR3 region has 14 residues. The germline gives CDR1 SGHRS, CDR2 YFSETQ. In nucleotides, the CDR3 is TGCGCCAGCAGTCCGACAGGGAGGGACTACGAGCAGTACTTC. This gives the protein CASSPTGRDYEQYF.

The chain carries TRBV29-1 and TRBJ2-1; tentative D call: TRBD2 (5 bases). This CDR3 is built from 14 residues. Germline CDR1 is SQVTM and CDR2 is ANQGSEA. The ends were cut back, 4 bases at V and 7 bases at J, with 17 bases in the middle. The CDR3 nucleotides read TGCAGCGTTGGCCGGGGAACCCAAGGAAATGAGCAGTTCTTC. This encodes CSVGRGTQGNEQFF.

This clone was picked up one time. The J gene is TRBJ2-1, the V gene TRBV19, with 8 bases that match TRBD2. Germline V gene lookup returns CDR1 LNHDA and CDR2 SQIVND (reference sequence). V dropped 5 bases and J dropped 8; count of bases not matched to a gene: 11. CDR3 length: 15 residues. The CDR3 spells CASSSTGGVEDEQFF. DNA for the CDR3: TGTGCCAGTAGTTCCACGGGGGGGGTTGAGGATGAGCAGTTCTTC.

The J gene is TRBJ1-4, the V gene TRBV6-6; perhaps TRBD1 as D (5 bases). Germline V gene data show CDR1 as MNHNY and CDR2 as SVGAGI (reference sequence). V was shortened by 6 bases and J by 5 bases, with 13 bases between the two germline ends. There are 14 residues in the CDR3. The CDR3 DNA follows: TGTGCCAGCAGGGCAGGGACGCACAATGAAAAACTGTTTTTT. Amino acid sequence: CASRAGTHNEKLFF.

The gene calls are TRBV7-6 and TRBJ1-4; 8 nucleotides agree with TRBD1. Germline V CDR1 and CDR2: SGHVS, FNYEAQ. V lost 5 bases and J lost 0; bases outside the gene matches: 5. The CDR3 contains 16 residues. The CDR3, as DNA: TGTGCCAGCAGCCCGACAGGGGCTGCAACTAATGAAAAACTGTTTTTT. Its translation is CASSPTGAATNEKLFF.

This clone was recorded only once. The V gene is TRBV9, the J gene TRBJ2-1; no clear D gene. The CDR3 runs to 15 residues. Germline V gene data show CDR1 as SGDLS and CDR2 as YYNGEE. Trimming removed 0 bases from V and 0 bases from J, with 7 bases in between. The CDR3 spells CASSVVGISYNEQFF. The CDR3 region has the DNA TGTGCCAGCAGCGTAGTTGGGATCTCCTACAATGAGCAGTTCTTC.

The gene calls are TRBV5-8 and TRBJ2-3; 10 bases are a match to TRBD2. In germline, CDR1 is SGHTS, CDR2 YDEGEE. After removal of 2 bases from V and 0 bases from J, the junction contained 6 bases not matched to a gene. The CDR3 length is 17 residues. The CDR3 bases are TGTGCCAGCAGCTTTGCCGGGACTAGCGATAGCACAGATACGCAGTATTTT. Translation gives CASSFAGTSDSTDTQYF.

J is TRBJ1-4 and V is TRBV18, with a possible D match to TRBD1 (5 bases). Trimming stripped 3 bases from V and 6 bases from J, with 17 bases between. The CDR3 extends over 16 amino acids. Germline CDR1 is KGHSH and CDR2 is LQKENI. The CDR3 reads CASSPTGGEDHEKLFF. The CDR3 DNA follows: TGTGCCAGCTCACCCACCGGGGGGGAGGACCATGAAAAACTGTTTTTT.

V usage is TRBV6-1 and J usage is TRBJ2-5; 11 nucleotides line up with TRBD2. CDR1 MNHNS and CDR2 SASEGT come from the germline V gene. The CDR3 has 16 residues. J gave up 2 bases and V 4 bases, and 6 bases lay outside the gene matches. The CDR3 sequence: CASSGSLAGDQETQYF. CDR3 coding DNA: TGTGCCAGCAGTGGCTCACTAGCGGGAGATCAAGAGACCCAGTACTTC.

The V gene is TRBV6-6, the J gene TRBJ2-1; 7 bases fit TRBD2. Germline values: CDR1 MNHNY, CDR2 SVGAGI (reference sequence). Trimming removed 2 bases from V and 2 bases from J; junction bases left unmatched: 6. The CDR3 sequence is 16 residues long. The CDR3: CASSYEGSGAYNEQFF. CDR3 DNA sequence: TGTGCCAGCAGTTACGAAGGGAGCGGGGCCTACAATGAGCAGTTCTTC.

The V call is TRBV6-1, the J call TRBJ2-3; D uncertain. Germline V gene lookup returns CDR1 MNHNS and CDR2 SASEGT. CDR3 length: 11 amino acids. Between the trimmed V and J ends, which lost 5 bases and 8 bases, there was a span of 8 bases. Written as DNA, the CDR3 is TGTGCCAGCAGTCCCAGGAGTACGCAGTATTTT. This gives the protein CASSPRSTQYF.

This sequence joins TRBV10-3 and TRBJ2-3; D is perhaps TRBD1 (6 bases). The CDR3 runs 12 residues. Trimming took 6 bases from V and 5 from J, leaving 9 bases between them. Germline-derived CDR1 and CDR2 are ENHRY and SYGVKD. CDR3 nucleotides: TGTGCCATCAGCGAACAGGGAGATACGCAGTATTTT. Its protein is CAISEQGDTQYF.

This chain connects TRBV5-6 to TRBJ1-2; possibly TRBD1 for D (6 bases). Germline-derived CDR1 and CDR2 are SGHDT and YYEEEE. The CDR3 runs to 14 residues. The ends were cut back, 4 bases at V and 8 bases at J, with 18 bases in the middle. CDR3 in DNA: TGTGCCAGCAGCCCCGCGGGGGCACCTCAAGGCTACACCTTC. As protein: CASSPAGAPQGYTF. Full variable domain (missing parts from reference TRBV5-6 and TRBJ1-2): DAGVTQSPTHLIKTRGQQVTLRCSPKSGHDTVSWYQQALGQGPQFIFQYYEEEERQRGNFPDRFSGHQFPNYSSELNVNALLLGDSALYLCASSPAGAPQGYTFGSGTRLTVV.

This chain uses TRBV9 with TRBJ2-5; D uncertain. This CDR3 has 15 amino acids. V was cut by 0 bases and J by 7 bases, with 16 bases left in between. Germline V CDR1 and CDR2: SGDLS, YYNGEE. The CDR3 DNA is TGTGCCAGCAGCGTAGGATCGGAGTATTGGGGGACCCAGTACTTC. It is translated as CASSVGSEYWGTQYF.

The genes are TRBV12-2 and TRBJ2-1. TRBV12-2 is an annotated pseudogene. The CDR3 is 17 residues long. The DNA of the CDR3 is TGTGCAAGTCGCTTCCGCCTGGGACCGCCGGCAAACAATGAGCAGTTCTTC. Translation gives CASRFRLGPPANNEQFF.

J is TRBJ2-6 and V is TRBV7-6; D is undetermined. V lost 6 bases, J lost 0 bases, and 3 bases lay in between. From germline, CDR1 is SGHVS and CDR2 FNYEAQ. This CDR3 spans 13 amino acids. The CDR3 DNA is TGTGCCAGCAGGGTCTCTGGGGCCAACGTCCTGACTTTC. Residues: CASRVSGANVLTF.

V is TRBV9 and J is TRBJ2-3; 8 nucleotides agree with TRBD1. Looked up from germline, CDR1 is SGDLS and CDR2 is YYNGEE. V lost 3 bases to trimming and J lost 3 bases; unmatched junction nucleotides: 6. The CDR3 is 15 amino acids. The CDR3 spells CASSAPGQVTDTQYF. CDR3 DNA sequence: TGTGCCAGCAGCGCCCCGGGACAGGTAACAGATACGCAGTATTTT.

V and J are TRBV7-9 and TRBJ1-1, with D tentatively TRBD1 (5 bases). The germline V gene has CDR1 SEHNR and CDR2 FQNEAQ (reference sequence). Trimming removed 5 bases from V and 4 bases from J, with 17 bases in between. The CDR3 runs to 15 residues. DNA for the CDR3: TGTGCCAGCAGCGAAAAGAGGGGTTTGAGCACTGAAGCTTTCTTT. Protein: CASSEKRGLSTEAFF.

The V and J genes are TRBV6-6 and TRBJ1-5, with 8 bases lining up with TRBD1. V was pared by 5 bases and J by 6 bases, with 9 bases of the junction left unmatched. CDR3 size: 15 residues. The germline CDR1 and CDR2 sequences are MNHNY and SVGAGI (reference sequence). In nucleotides, the CDR3 is TGTGCCAGCAGTGTTACAGGGGGTGTGATTCAGCCCCAGCATTTT. This gives the protein CASSVTGGVIQPQHF.

The rearrangement uses TRBV9 and TRBJ2-3; 16 bases are a match to TRBD2. Germline CDR1 is SGDLS and CDR2 is YYNGEE. The V segment lost 3 bases and the J segment 7 bases; nucleotides outside the gene matches: 14. CDR3 length: 19 residues. The CDR3 reads CASSAGLAGGPVSAYTQYF. The CDR3 DNA is TGTGCCAGCAGCGCGGGACTAGCGGGAGGGCCGGTTTCGGCATATACGCAGTATTTT.

The chain carries TRBV15 and TRBJ2-7, with TRBD1 as a possible D gene (5 bases). Germline loops: CDR1 LNHNV, CDR2 YYDKDF (reference sequence). The CDR3 is made up of 14 amino acids. Trimming shortened V by 0 bases and J by 7 bases, and 13 bases separated the two germline ends. CDR3: CATSRETVPREQYF. The CDR3 DNA sequence: TGTGCCACCAGCAGAGAGACAGTACCTAGGGAGCAGTACTTC.

This clone was found once. V usage is TRBV30 and J usage is TRBJ2-2; tentatively, D is TRBD2 (6 bases). Germline V gene data show CDR1 as GTSNPN and CDR2 as SVGIG (reference sequence). The CDR3 sequence is 18 residues long. Trimming took 1 base from V and 5 from J, leaving 23 bases between them. The CDR3: CAWSGTPGTLISTGELFF. The CDR3 region has the DNA TGTGCCTGGAGTGGGACCCCCGGGACTCTTATTTCTACCGGGGAGCTGTTTTTT.

This clone was observed a single time. V is TRBV10-3 and J is TRBJ2-5; 7 bases match TRBD1. Germline loops: CDR1 ENHRY, CDR2 SYGVKD. Trimming removed 7 bases from V and 1 base from J; junction bases left unmatched: 9. This CDR3 has 15 residues. The CDR3 DNA sequence: TGTGCCATCAAAGGGTCGGGGACAGCCCAAGAGACCCAGTACTTC. This sequence encodes CAIKGSGTAQETQYF.

This clone was recorded once. The V call is TRBV2, the J call TRBJ2-3; D uncertain. Germline V CDR1 and CDR2: SNHLY, FYNNEI. V was pared by 6 bases and J by 3 bases, with 16 bases between. This CDR3 contains 15 residues. The chain's CDR3 is CASRSASSFTDTQYF. CDR3 coding DNA: TGTGCCAGCAGGTCGGCCAGCTCCTTTACAGATACGCAGTATTTT. The full variable domain, with the rest looked up from reference TRBV2 and TRBJ2-3, is EPEVTQTPSHQVTQMGQEVILRCVPISNHLYFYWYRQILGQKVEFLVSFYNNEISEKSEIFDDQFSVERPDGSNFTLKIRSTKLEDSAMYFCASRSASSFTDTQYFGPGTRLTVL.

J is TRBJ2-5 and V is TRBV30; tentatively, D is TRBD1 (6 bases). This CDR3 has 13 amino acids. The V gene lost 3 bases and the J gene lost 6 bases, with 14 bases spanning the gap. Germline-derived CDR1 and CDR2 are GTSNPN and SVGIG (reference sequence). This CDR3 is CAWRSRWGQTQYF. The CDR3 DNA reads as TGTGCCTGGAGATCCCGTTGGGGGCAGACCCAGTACTTC. Based on the CDR3 plus reference TRBV30 and TRBJ2-5, the full variable domain is SQTIHQWPATLVQPVGSPLSLECTVEGTSNPNLYWYRQAAGRGLQLLFYSVGIGQISSEVPQNLSASRPQDRQFILSSKKLLLSDSGFYLCAWRSRWGQTQYFGPGTRLLVL.